Below, 5 T cell receptor beta chains from the same sample are listed, as sequenced in a study of T and B cells in COVID-19 patients. TRB rearrangements were amplified by multiplex PCR with BIOMED2 TRB-A/B primers. From the multiplex PCR reads, TCRdb called clonotypes with MiXCR, one entry per CDR3 protein. The data show approximately 3,000 distinct CDR3 sequences, with about 20% seen just once and around 15% held by the top ten. From blood, about 220-500 ng of genomic DNA served as TRB template. The specimen was blood. These receptors were taken from a human donor with active COVID-19.

Within the sample, this clonotype is medium-sized. The V and J genes are TRBV5-6 and TRBJ1-1; maybe TRBD1 (5 bases). V lost 3 bases and J 1 base, leaving 10 bases between the germline ends. This CDR3 is built from 14 residues. Germline V gives CDR1 SGHDT, CDR2 YYEEEE. CDR3 in amino acids: CASSWGWGNTEAFF. In nucleotides, the CDR3 is TGTGCCAGCAGCTGGGGGTGGGGGAACACTGAAGCTTTCTTT. Filled out from reference TRBV5-6 and TRBJ1-1, the complete variable domain reads DAGVTQSPTHLIKTRGQQVTLRCSPKSGHDTVSWYQQALGQGPQFIFQYYEEEERQRGNFPDRFSGHQFPNYSSELNVNALLLGDSALYLCASSWGWGNTEAFFGQGTRLTVV.

CDR3 sequence (DNA): TGTGCCAGCAGCTCCTCGGACAGTGGCTATGGCTACACCTTC. Its protein is CASSSSDSGYGYTF. This chain uses TRBV5-4 with TRBJ1-2, with TRBD1 as a possible D gene (6 bases). This CDR3 region has 14 residues. Germline V gene lookup returns CDR1 SGHNT and CDR2 YYREEE (reference sequence). V lost 3 bases and J lost 4, with 13 bases in between.

This clonotype turned up a few times. The rearrangement joins TRBV7-2 to TRBJ1-2, with D hard to call. The V end was cut by 2 bases, the J end by 6 bases, with 10 bases between. The germline V gene has CDR1 SGHTA and CDR2 FQGNSA. The CDR3 length is 13 residues. CDR3 amino acids: CASSLPVTHGYTF. The CDR3 DNA reads TGTGCCAGCAGCTTACCTGTTACTCATGGCTACACCTTC.

By proportion, this clonotype is medium-sized. The V and J genes are TRBV6-5 and TRBJ2-3; TRBD2 matches 10 bases. V lost 7 bases, J lost 0 bases, and 13 bases stayed unmatched. CDR1 MNHEY and CDR2 SVGAGI come from the germline V gene. The length of the CDR3 is 18 residues. The CDR3 DNA reads TGTGCCAGCACTCCTACTACTGGACTAGCGGCTAGCACAGATACGCAGTATTTT. Translation: CASTPTTGLAASTDTQYF.

The rearrangement links TRBV7-2 to TRBJ1-1; D ambiguous. Trimming took 1 base from V and 0 from J, leaving 3 bases between them. This CDR3 has 13 amino acids. Per the germline V gene, CDR1 is SGHTA and CDR2 is FQGNSA. CDR3 residues: CASSLEVNTEAFF. The CDR3 DNA sequence: TGTGCCAGCAGCTTAGAAGTGAACACTGAAGCTTTCTTT.